This entry is about one T cell receptor (beta chain). Its binding antigen is unknown. No base qualities exist here, and no much larger clone lies one base off it. The CDR1 and CDR2 encoded by the germline V gene are ENHRY and SYGVKD. Including cysteine and phenylalanine, the CDR3 has 12 amino acids. Just CDR3 DNA is preserved here, 36 bases in frame from base 1. V is reduced by 3 bases and J by 10 bases, leaving a spacing of 11 bases between them. The library came from the immunoSEQ multiplex PCR assay. TCRdb took over this immuneACCESS table, retaining in-frame rearrangements with V and J assigned. Such tables are incomplete; in checked studies, under half of the missing clones stem from an unresolved V gene, and the remainder is unexplained. The sample table contains 70,000 or so clones; only one count was recorded for roughly 86% of them. Of the sample, around a fifth falls within the top ten clones.

This entry is derived from a study of control samples from healthy donors and cancer patients (TCRdb year 2020). Material for sequencing was PBMCs. The chain joins TRBV10-3 to TRBJ2-3, and possibly TRBD2, on 5 matching bases. The TCR was taken from a man aged 60 to 69 with lung cancer. The CDR3 sequence is CAISEGREAQYF. The nucleotide sequence is given as TGTGCCATCAGTGAAGGACGGGAAGCGCAGTATTTT.